This TCR beta chain came from a study of blood T cell repertoires in COVID-19. V was pared by 3 bases and J by 0 bases, with 1 base of the junction left unmatched. CDR3 length: 15 residues. Germline values: CDR1 MRHNA, CDR2 SNTAGT. In the original workflow: Amplification with reference gene primers provided the estimates of nucleated cell counts. Generated by immunoSEQ multiplex PCR, the TCRdb table keeps only in-frame clones and is missing some. The V and J calls and the clone size are those of that table, but D and trimming were determined from the DNA. This table has a few hundred thousand clones, 80% to 85% appearing once.

This TCR derives from a young woman who had recovered from COVID-19. The V call is TRBV6-4, the J call TRBJ1-5; TRBD1 matches at 8 bases. The sample consisted of peripheral blood. CDR3 coding DNA: TGTGCCAGCAGTGAGGGACAGGTTAGCAATCAGCCCCAGCATTTT. The encoded protein is CASSEGQVSNQPQHF.